The clone carrying this TCR beta chain came up once. This entry belongs to a study of blood T cell repertoires in COVID-19. Study-wide background: Sites across the United States, Italy and Spain contributed samples from acute and convalescent COVID-19. T cells, B-cell-depleted T cells, or PBMCs provided the cDNA or gDNA that served as material.

Sequencing was performed with immunoSEQ multiplex PCR; in TCRdb, only in-frame clones are kept and a portion is missing. The data show approximately 10,000 clones, 88% seen once. Germline values: CDR1 SGHAT, CDR2 FQNNGV. Trimming took 5 bases from V and 1 from J; bases not matched to a gene: 10. The CDR3 covers 19 residues. The clonotype was recovered from a human donor in a cohort sampled during active COVID-19. The rearrangement uses TRBV11-2 and TRBJ2-1; 14 nucleotides match TRBD2. The sequenced material came from peripheral blood. The CDR3 DNA reads TGTGCCAGCAGCCATCTGGGACTAGCGGGAGACTCTTCCTACAATGAGCAGTTCTTC. This translates into CASSHLGLAGDSSYNEQFF.